This TCR beta chain came from a study of cytomegalovirus exposure and HLA in healthy donors. With V trimmed by 3 bases and J by 5 bases, 8 bases remained unmatched. The CDR3 covers 16 residues. The V gene's germline CDR1 is SGHDN and CDR2 FVKESK. TCRdb's table, derived via immunoSEQ multiplex PCR, lists solely in-frame clones and lacks some. The table includes about 73,000 clones, around 90% detected once. The donors were part of the validation cohort, which consisted of under 150 subjects and was separate from the first cohort of 670 or so subjects. General observations from the study: Most TCR sequences were uncommon, yet certain public TCRs appeared in many donors. In vitro testing confirmed a few CMV-associated chains as specific for CMV antigens. First-cohort TCR clusters were later found to tend to co-occur in the 90 to 150 validation repertoires.

Points on this clone: Its antigen remains unknown.

The receptor was derived from a woman aged 18-29 years in good health and CMV-seropositive. V and J are TRBV14 and TRBJ2-1, with 9 positions matching TRBD1. Sequencing was carried out using PBMCs. This chain's CDR3 is CASSHEQGAPDNEQFF. Here the CDR3 DNA reads TGTGCCAGCAGCCACGAACAGGGGGCGCCGGACAATGAGCAGTTCTTC. Together with reference TRBV14 and TRBJ2-1, the CDR3 gives the full variable domain: EAGVTQFPSHSVIEKGQTVTLRCDPISGHDNLYWYRRVMGKEIKFLLHFVKESKQDESGMPNNRFLAERTGGTYSTLKVQPAELEDSGVYFCASSHEQGAPDNEQFFGPGTRLTVL.